This TCR beta chain was found in a study of OX40 agonist ivuxolimab in advanced cancers. Study-level background: Ivuxolimab was an agonistic, fully human IgG2 monoclonal antibody directed against OX40 (CD134), a costimulatory receptor. Partial responses were achieved by three dose-escalation patients, of whom one had hepatocellular carcinoma and two had cutaneous melanoma. The paper covers the monotherapy dose-escalation part of the phase I ivuxolimab trial, which included N of about 50 patients. Of the approximately 53 patients in dose escalation, about 20 had hepatocellular carcinoma, around 15 had melanoma, 9 had renal cell carcinoma and 9 had head and neck cancer. In the dose-escalation cohort, 70% to 85% of patients were male, and the mean age was approximately 64 years, with a range of roughly 20 to 80. Prior anti-PD-1, anti-PD-L1 or anti-CTLA-4 therapy was permitted, and checkpoint inhibitors had been received by less than 45% of dose-escalation patients. Intravenous ivuxolimab was administered to patients every 2 weeks at six dose levels: 0.01, 0.1, 0.3, 1.5, 3 and 10 mg/kg. Peripheral TCRbeta sequencing aimed to test whether ivuxolimab altered TCR sequence diversity and caused clonal T-cell expansion.

Note on this clone: The target of this receptor is not known. Base quality data are lacking; no much larger clone is found one base away. Different DNA sequences within this sample yield the same CDR3.

V is reduced by 2 bases and J by 3 bases, leaving a spacing of 12 bases between them. Reading the germline V gene gives CDR1 SGHDT and CDR2 YYEEEE. The CDR3 goes from the cysteine to the phenylalanine over 14 residues. CDR3 DNA only is kept here, 42 bases in frame from base 1. To sequence the TCRbeta CDR3 region, genomic DNA was isolated from the sorted cells. TCRbeta CDR3 regions were sequenced using the immunoSEQ Assay. TCRdb carries this immuneACCESS record with in-frame sequences only. Its versions omit some clonotypes, under half of them owing to an unresolved V gene in the studies checked, with the rest unexplained. Counted in this sample were about 64,000 clones; roughly 90% of them appeared once. Less than 0.55% of the sample is in the top ten clones. The trial excluded patients who had a history of autoimmune disease or who were on systemic immunosuppression. In every dose cohort, peripheral blood was drawn for TCR sequencing at baseline, cycle 4 day 1, and cycle 7 day 1. The samples were drawn from a first-in-human, open-label, multicenter phase I dose-escalation trial of ivuxolimab. Adults with locally advanced or metastatic head and neck squamous cell, hepatocellular, melanoma or renal cell carcinoma were enrolled in the trial. CD4+ and CD8+ T cells were sorted separately from peripheral blood before TCR sequencing.

Overall study results and their limits: At doses of 0.1 to 3.0 mg/kg, clonal expansion of both CD4+ and CD8+ T cells in blood was seen between baseline and week 6. The antigen specificity of the clonally expanded peripheral T cells was not determined. After ivuxolimab, expanded clones were on average more numerous among CD8+ T cells than among CD4+ T cells. Partial responders in the 0.1-3.0 mg/kg groups had among the lowest normalized peripheral clonal expansion, especially among CD8+ T cells. Low levels of normalized T-cell clonal expansion were also seen in some patients who did not respond.

The TCR comes from an adult with an advanced solid tumor such as melanoma, head and neck, liver or kidney cancer. The sequenced sample was CD4+ or CD8+ T cells sorted from blood, obtained in a trial of the OX40 agonist ivuxolimab. This chain joins TRBV5-6 to TRBJ2-7; TRBD1 might be the D gene, on 5 matching bases. The CDR3 here reads CASSFGQGRYEQYF. Read as DNA, the sequence is TGTGCCAGCAGCTTCGGGCAGGGCCGCTACGAGCAGTACTTC. Outside the CDR3, residues come from the reference TRBV5-6 and TRBJ2-7 proteins, so the full variable domain is: DAGVTQSPTHLIKTRGQQVTLRCSPKSGHDTVSWYQQALGQGPQFIFQYYEEEERQRGNFPDRFSGHQFPNYSSELNVNALLLGDSALYLCASSFGQGRYEQYFGPGTRLTVT.